This passage covers 23 T cell receptor beta chains from one sample sequenced in a study of blood T cell repertoires in COVID-19. Method: immunoSEQ multiplex PCR; TCRdb's copy keeps in-frame clones and lacks some. In the table there are 14,000 or so clones, about 83% of which are singletons. The sample comprised peripheral blood. The receptors shown here come from an older woman with acute or convalescent COVID-19.

The chain uses TRBV19 and TRBJ2-5; maybe TRBD1 (5 bases). Germline V gene lookup returns CDR1 LNHDA and CDR2 SQIVND (reference sequence). Trimming left V 8 bases short and J 3 bases short, with 13 bases between. This CDR3 spans 13 amino acids. CDR3 region: CASHNDREETQYF. In DNA form, the CDR3 reads TGTGCCAGTCATAATGACAGAGAAGAGACCCAGTACTTC.

This chain joins TRBV27 and TRBJ2-7, with 8 bases aligning to TRBD2. This CDR3 comprises 15 residues. Germline CDR1 MNHEY, CDR2 SMNVEV (reference sequence). Unmatched junction bases numbered 11, after V lost 8 bases and J lost 2 bases. CDR3 nucleotides: TGTGCCAGCTCGTTCTCGGCGGGGGGACCCTACGAGCAGTACTTC. Translated: CASSFSAGGPYEQYF.

The CDR3 region is CASSLSRGVENTEAFF. The CDR3 region has the DNA TGTGCCAGCAGTTTATCCAGGGGGGTAGAGAACACTGAAGCTTTCTTT. The gene calls are TRBV27 and TRBJ1-1; 7 bases match TRBD1. This CDR3 has 16 amino acids. V trimming: 0 bases; J trimming: 1 base; junction bases outside the gene matches: 5. Looked up from germline, CDR1 is MNHEY and CDR2 is SMNVEV (reference sequence).

This clone was counted a single time. The chain links TRBV5-6 to TRBJ2-2; possible D gene TRBD2, 6 bases. The CDR3 length is 16 residues. With 5 bases removed from V and 1 base from J, the gap between germline ends came to 15 bases. In germline, CDR1 is SGHDT, CDR2 YYEEEE. CDR3 sequence: CASRSPGGMNTGELFF. CDR3 bases: TGTGCCAGCAGGTCCCCAGGCGGGATGAACACCGGGGAGCTGTTTTTT.

In this sample, this clone turned up once. The rearrangement links TRBV3-1 (or the pseudogene TRBV3-2) to TRBJ2-2, with 11 bases matching TRBD2. Germline values: CDR1 LGHDT, CDR2 YNNKEL (reference sequence). This CDR3 has 19 residues. V was clipped by 4 bases and J by 0 bases; unmatched bases: 10. The DNA of the CDR3 is TGTGCCAGCAGCCGCTCTCAACTAGCGGGAGCTTCGAACACCGGGGAGCTGTTTTTT. Amino acid sequence: CASSRSQLAGASNTGELFF.

The V call is TRBV27, the J call TRBJ1-1; possibly TRBD1 for D (5 bases). This CDR3 is built from 15 residues. The ends were cut back, 8 bases at V and 1 base at J, with 17 bases in the middle. Germline lookup yields CDR1 MNHEY and CDR2 SMNVEV (reference sequence). The CDR3 region has the DNA TGTGCCAGCGGTTCCAATACAGGAAAGAACACTGAAGCTTTCTTT. The encoded protein is CASGSNTGKNTEAFF.

This clone occurred a few times. V and J are TRBV9 and TRBJ2-5, with 7 bases identical to TRBD2. V lost 0 bases, J lost 0 bases, and 5 bases stayed unmatched. CDR3 length: 16 residues. The germline CDR1 and CDR2 sequences are SGDLS and YYNGEE. The DNA for the CDR3 is TGTGCCAGCAGCGTAGGGGTAGCGGGTCACCAAGAGACCCAGTACTTC. Its protein is CASSVGVAGHQETQYF.

This clone was seen only a few times. The chain has TRBV18 and TRBJ1-1, with D hard to call. The CDR3 covers 13 residues. The V end was cut by 5 bases, the J end by 6 bases, with 13 bases between. The germline V gene has CDR1 KGHSH and CDR2 LQKENI. CDR3 in amino acids: CASSRRDTAEAFF. The CDR3, as DNA: TGTGCCAGCTCAAGGAGGGATACCGCTGAAGCTTTCTTT.

This sequence joins TRBV5-4 and TRBJ2-1, with 11 nucleotides matching TRBD2. This CDR3 region has 17 residues. Germline V gene data show CDR1 as SGHNT and CDR2 as YYREEE (reference sequence). V shed 5 bases and J 1 base; nucleotides not matched to a gene: 8. In DNA form, the CDR3 reads TGTGCCAGCAGTCGGGGCGCTAGCGGGAGGTCCTACAATGAGCAGTTCTTC. Its translation is CASSRGASGRSYNEQFF.

The chain combines TRBV3-1 (or the pseudogene TRBV3-2) with TRBJ1-3, with 9 bases aligning to TRBD1. V was pared by 4 bases and J by 1 base, with 5 bases of the junction left unmatched. The germline gives CDR1 LGHDT, CDR2 YNNKEL (reference sequence). The CDR3 length is 16 residues. As DNA, the CDR3 is TGTGCCAGCAGCCCCCAGACAGGGGGTTCTGGAAACACCATATATTTT. It encodes CASSPQTGGSGNTIYF.

The chain carries TRBV6-5 and TRBJ2-3; D gene unclear. The CDR3 consists of 13 residues. Germline lookup yields CDR1 MNHEY and CDR2 SVGAGI. V was cut by 5 bases and J by 6 bases, with 12 bases left in between. CDR3: CASSQFPGDTQYF. The DNA of the CDR3 is TGTGCCAGCAGTCAGTTTCCCGGGGATACGCAGTATTTT.

The rearrangement uses TRBV30 and TRBJ2-7; D gene ambiguous. Germline assignment: CDR1 GTSNPN and CDR2 SVGIG (reference sequence). This CDR3 is built from 11 residues. V dropped 4 bases and J dropped 5 bases, with 9 bases sitting between them. The CDR3: CAWNSFHEQYF. In DNA, the CDR3 is TGTGCCTGGAACTCCTTCCACGAGCAGTACTTC.

V usage is TRBV5-1 and J usage is TRBJ1-5; D remains unclear. The CDR3 extends over 15 amino acids. V lost 0 bases, J lost 7 bases, and 14 bases lay in between. From germline, CDR1 is SGHRS and CDR2 YFSETQ. CDR3 in amino acids: CASSLEPVNGQPQHF. In DNA form, the CDR3 reads TGCGCCAGCAGCTTGGAGCCGGTTAACGGGCAGCCCCAGCATTTT.

The rearrangement links TRBV30 to TRBJ2-5; D might be TRBD1 (5 bases). Germline lookup yields CDR1 GTSNPN and CDR2 SVGIG (reference sequence). The CDR3 spans 12 residues. V lost 2 bases, J lost 4 bases, and 8 bases lay in between. The CDR3 coding sequence is TGTGCCTGGAGTAGGGGCCCAGAGACCCAGTACTTC. Protein: CAWSRGPETQYF.

This clone has just one count. The rearrangement links TRBV11-2 to TRBJ2-6; D may be TRBD2 (7 bases). The CDR3 length is 16 residues. CDR1 and CDR2 from the germline V gene are SGHAT and FQNNGV. The V and J ends lost 1 base and 8 bases respectively, with 15 bases between them. The CDR3 sequence: CASSLVRGRGTNVLTF. In nucleotides, the CDR3 is TGTGCCAGCAGCTTAGTCCGGGGGAGGGGGACCAACGTCCTGACTTTC. The whole variable domain, filled in from reference TRBV11-2 and TRBJ2-6, reads EAGVAQSPRYKIIEKRQSVAFWCNPISGHATLYWYQQILGQGPKLLIQFQNNGVVDDSQLPKDRFSAERLKGVDSTLKIQPAKLEDSAVYLCASSLVRGRGTNVLTFGAGSRLTVL.

The chain carries TRBV2 and TRBJ1-4; 8 positions match TRBD1. The CDR3 is made up of 15 amino acids. Germline V lookup: CDR1 SNHLY, CDR2 FYNNEI. Trimming at V came to 3 bases and at J to 5 bases, leaving 5 bases not matched to a gene. The CDR3 DNA follows: TGTGCCAGCAGTGATTACAGGGGGGGAAATGAAAAACTGTTTTTT. Protein: CASSDYRGGNEKLFF. Filled out from reference TRBV2 and TRBJ1-4, the complete variable domain reads EPEVTQTPSHQVTQMGQEVILRCVPISNHLYFYWYRQILGQKVEFLVSFYNNEISEKSEIFDDQFSVERPDGSNFTLKIRSTKLEDSAMYFCASSDYRGGNEKLFFGSGTQLSVL.

This clone was picked up a small number of times. J is TRBJ2-2 and V is TRBV5-8, with no clear D. The V gene lost 0 bases and the J gene lost 2 bases, with 5 bases spanning the gap. CDR1 SGHTS and CDR2 YDEGEE come from the germline V gene. The CDR3 spans 14 residues. CDR3 sequence reads: CASSLGLNTGELFF. The CDR3, as DNA: TGTGCCAGCAGCTTGGGTCTTAACACCGGGGAGCTGTTTTTT.

This chain links TRBV11-2 with TRBJ2-2; 10 nucleotides match TRBD2. Germline-derived CDR1 and CDR2 are SGHAT and FQNNGV. Unmatched junction bases numbered 6, after V lost 1 base and J lost 4 bases. The CDR3 covers 17 residues. CDR3 nucleotide sequence: TGTGCCAGCAGCTTAGGATTGCTAGCGGGGGTCACCGGGGAGCTGTTTTTT. This codes for CASSLGLLAGVTGELFF.

This rearrangement joins TRBV28 to TRBJ2-1; TRBD1 is a possible D gene (6 bases). Germline loops: CDR1 MDHEN, CDR2 SYDVKM. The CDR3 is made up of 17 amino acids. The V and J ends lost 7 bases and 0 bases respectively, with 19 bases between them. CDR3 sequence (DNA): TGTGCCAGCACTACTAGGCAGGGGAAAGGCTCCTACAATGAGCAGTTCTTC. Residues: CASTTRQGKGSYNEQFF.

The genes are TRBV7-2 and TRBJ2-7, with 9 bases aligning to TRBD2. The CDR3 is 18 amino acids. V lost 5 bases and J lost 1; bases outside the gene matches: 15. Germline V lookup: CDR1 SGHTA, CDR2 FQGNSA. The CDR3 DNA reads TGTGCCAGCAGCCAGCAGGGACTAGCCTATGCCGGATCCTACGAGCAGTACTTC. Amino acid sequence: CASSQQGLAYAGSYEQYF. Drawing the rest from reference TRBV7-2 and TRBJ2-7, the complete variable domain is GAGVSQSPSNKVTEKGKDVELRCDPISGHTALYWYRQSLGQGLEFLIYFQGNSAPDKSGLPSDRFSAERTGGSVSTLTIQRTQQEDSAVYLCASSQQGLAYAGSYEQYFGPGTRLTVT.

This clone was counted only a few times. This chain uses TRBV28 with TRBJ2-1; TRBD2 is a possible D gene (6 bases). V was shortened by 7 bases and J by 2 bases, with 15 bases between the two germline ends. There are 15 residues in the CDR3. From germline, CDR1 is MDHEN and CDR2 SYDVKM. The DNA for the CDR3 is TGTGCCAGCATTTTCGGGAGCGGCACCTACAATGAGCAGTTCTTC. As protein: CASIFGSGTYNEQFF.

This clone showed up just once. This chain uses TRBV7-2 with TRBJ2-3, with 13 bases identical to TRBD2. With V trimmed by 4 bases and J by 2 bases, 3 bases remained unmatched. Germline V gene lookup returns CDR1 SGHTA and CDR2 FQGNSA. The CDR3 extends over 16 amino acids. The DNA for the CDR3 is TGTGCCAGCAGCTCGGGACTAGCGGGATACACAGATACGCAGTATTTT. It yields the protein CASSSGLAGYTDTQYF.

This chain uses TRBV7-2 with TRBJ2-5; TRBD2 matches 7 bases. V was pared by 1 base and J by 7 bases, with 15 bases of the junction left unmatched. This CDR3 region has 17 residues. Germline V lookup: CDR1 SGHTA, CDR2 FQGNSA. CDR3 region: CASSLVASGGARSTQYF. CDR3 bases: TGTGCCAGCAGCTTAGTGGCTAGCGGAGGGGCCAGATCGACCCAGTACTTC.